The source of this T cell receptor (beta chain) is a study of shared clonotypes between healthy human individuals. DNA from unsorted PBMC was sequenced on ten immunoSEQ deep assay plates. Libraries were prepared by immunoSEQ multiplex PCR; TCRdb keeps only in-frame clonotypes and omits some of them. In the table there are about 490,000 clones, around 80% of which are singletons. V was shortened by 3 bases and J by 2 bases, with 7 bases between the two germline ends. Germline CDR1 reads LNHDA; CDR2 reads SQIVND (reference sequence). CDR3 length equals 13 residues. Material: PBMCs. This receptor was identified in a woman aged 40 to 55 in good health. Some clones in this sample may be carry-over from other donors' samples. The chain recombines TRBV19 with TRBJ2-5; D is unresolved. Here the CDR3 DNA reads TGTGCCAGTAGTATGGGCTCACAAGAGACCCAGTACTTC. It yields the protein CASSMGSQETQYF.